These 26 T cell receptor beta chains share one sample of origin, sequenced in a study of beta chain features in type 1 diabetes. Antigens of these TCRs are unknown. Study-wide results and caveats: All four CD4+ subsets of Type 1 diabetes patients contained TCRB CDR3s that were moderately but significantly shorter.

The study reverse transcribed the entire isolated RNA, so it sequenced expressed TCRB transcripts. Profiled with immunoSEQ multiplex PCR; TCRdb holds only in-frame clones, not every one. The sample has 600,000 or so clones; more than 12% are singletons. Source material: naive CD4+ T cells from blood. The receptor source for this set is a man aged 18 to 29 with type 1 diabetes.

The chain has TRBV5-1 and TRBJ2-5; unclear D gene. The length of the CDR3 is 13 residues. Per germline, CDR1 SGHRS and CDR2 YFSETQ. Deletions cut 0 bases from V and 3 bases from J, with 6 bases between. This chain's CDR3 is CASSLDSEETQYF. The CDR3 DNA reads TGCGCCAGCAGCTTGGACAGCGAAGAGACCCAGTACTTC.

Comment on this clone: Other DNA variants within this sample encode the same CDR3. V gene TRBV18 combines with J gene TRBJ2-5; D ambiguous. Germline assignment: CDR1 KGHSH and CDR2 LQKENI. The V and J ends lost 5 bases and 5 bases respectively, with 3 bases between them. This CDR3 has 10 residues. In nucleotides, the CDR3 is TGTGCCAGCTCAGGGGAGACCCAGTACTTC. Its translation: CASSGETQYF.

This clone has more than one count but fewer than ten. V and J are TRBV30 and TRBJ2-1; D possibly corresponds to TRBD2 (6 bases). CDR3 length: 12 amino acids. V shed 0 bases and J shed 9 bases, with 9 bases lying between them. Per germline, CDR1 GTSNPN and CDR2 SVGIG (reference sequence). The CDR3 DNA reads TGTGCCTGGAGTGTCCGGGAGATTGAGCAGTTCTTC. It is translated as CAWSVREIEQFF.

This chain joins TRBV29-1 and TRBJ2-3; D not resolved. V lost 7 bases, J lost 0 bases, and 11 bases lay in between. Germline CDR1 is SQVTM and CDR2 is ANQGSEA. There are 13 residues in the CDR3. CDR3 loop: CSGILFSTDTQYF. The CDR3 bases are TGCAGCGGTATCCTCTTTAGCACAGATACGCAGTATTTT.

This clone was recorded a few times. The chain carries TRBV18 and TRBJ1-2; no clear D. The CDR3 runs 15 residues. Germline values: CDR1 KGHSH, CDR2 LQKENI. V was pared by 0 bases and J by 7 bases, with 15 bases between. The CDR3 DNA reads as TGTGCCAGCTCACCACCCGCCCCCGAAGGTCGTGGCTACACCTTC. It is translated as CASSPPAPEGRGYTF.

This chain uses TRBV18 with TRBJ2-3; no reliable D call. V lost 2 bases to trimming and J lost 3 bases, with 6 bases between them. This CDR3 comprises 13 residues. Germline lookup yields CDR1 KGHSH and CDR2 LQKENI. CDR3 amino acids: CASSPEETDTQYF. CDR3 sequence (DNA): TGTGCCAGCTCACCAGAAGAAACAGATACGCAGTATTTT.

The chain links TRBV4-3 to TRBJ2-1; 9 bases agree with TRBD2. The germline V gene has CDR1 LGHNA and CDR2 YSLEER. This CDR3 region has 15 residues. V lost 4 bases to trimming and J lost 2 bases; unmatched junction nucleotides: 3. The CDR3 DNA sequence: TGCGCCAGCAGCCTGAGCGGGGGGCCCTACAATGAGCAGTTCTTC. It codes for CASSLSGGPYNEQFF.

In this sample, this clone turned up a few times. This chain connects TRBV2 to TRBJ2-7, with 7 bases fitting TRBD1. Germline V lookup: CDR1 SNHLY, CDR2 FYNNEI. This CDR3 has 17 residues. Trimming cost V 6 bases and J 6 bases; bases outside gene matches: 20. CDR3 in amino acids: CASSRRGEGGPQSEQYF. In DNA form, the CDR3 reads TGTGCCAGCAGCCGCCGGGGAGAAGGGGGCCCTCAGTCCGAGCAGTACTTC.

This clone was recorded a few times. DNA for the CDR3: TGTGCCAGCAGCCGAAGCGGGGTTTCTGGGGGAAAACTGTTTTTT. Translated, it gives CASSRSGVSGGKLFF. The chain has TRBV14 and TRBJ1-4; D is perhaps TRBD1 (5 bases). Between the trimmed V and J ends, which lost 4 bases and 10 bases, there was a span of 19 bases. Germline V CDR1 and CDR2: SGHDN, FVKESK. The CDR3 spans 15 residues. Using reference TRBV14 and TRBJ1-4 for the parts outside the CDR3, the full variable domain is EAGVTQFPSHSVIEKGQTVTLRCDPISGHDNLYWYRRVMGKEIKFLLHFVKESKQDESGMPNNRFLAERTGGTYSTLKVQPAELEDSGVYFCASSRSGVSGGKLFFGSGTQLSVL.

This clone was counted between two and nine times. V gene TRBV2 combines with J gene TRBJ2-1, with D possibly matching TRBD1 (6 bases). There are 15 residues in the CDR3. Germline V lookup: CDR1 SNHLY, CDR2 FYNNEI. V was pared by 8 bases and J by 4 bases, with 18 bases between. The CDR3 region has the DNA TGTGCCAGCCCTGCGGCCCCAGGGGATTACAATGAGCAGTTCTTC. This encodes CASPAAPGDYNEQFF.

The chain combines TRBV6-5 with TRBJ2-1, with D maybe TRBD2 (6 bases). This CDR3 has 13 residues. Deletions cut 6 bases from V and 8 bases from J, with 14 bases between. CDR1 is MNHEY, CDR2 SVGAGI, per germline. The DNA for the CDR3 is TGTGCCAGCAGGCCCTTAGGGACTCATGAGCAGTTCTTC. Protein: CASRPLGTHEQFF.

V is TRBV27 and J is TRBJ1-4, with D unclear. Per germline, CDR1 MNHEY and CDR2 SMNVEV (reference sequence). This CDR3 region has 17 residues. The ends were cut back, 5 bases at V and 0 bases at J, with 16 bases in the middle. Here the CDR3 DNA reads TGTGCCAGCAGTCCAAGGTGGGATCCTGCAACTAATGAAAAACTGTTTTTT. Translating gives CASSPRWDPATNEKLFF.

This clone has more than one count but fewer than ten. The CDR3 coding sequence is TGTGCCAGCAGCGAGATCACAGATACGCAGTATTTT. It is translated as CASSEITDTQYF. This chain joins TRBV5-8 and TRBJ2-3, with D unclear. CDR1 and CDR2 (germline): SGHTS, YDEGEE. Trimming left V 4 bases short and J 2 bases short, with 5 bases between. The CDR3 spans 12 residues.

This clone turned up a few times. The chain employs TRBV2 and TRBJ2-7; D is ambiguous. V was trimmed by 6 bases and J by 2 bases, leaving 11 bases between them. The germline gives CDR1 SNHLY, CDR2 FYNNEI. CDR3 length equals 13 residues. In DNA form, the CDR3 reads TGTGCCAGCAGGATGAGTGGGGCCTACGAGCAGTACTTC. Amino acids: CASRMSGAYEQYF. The variable domain in full, completed from reference TRBV2 and TRBJ2-7, reads EPEVTQTPSHQVTQMGQEVILRCVPISNHLYFYWYRQILGQKVEFLVSFYNNEISEKSEIFDDQFSVERPDGSNFTLKIRSTKLEDSAMYFCASRMSGAYEQYFGPGTRLTVT.

This clone was detected many times. The chain combines TRBV13 with TRBJ2-1, with D perhaps matching TRBD2 (5 bases). The germline V and J ends were trimmed by 5 bases and 12 bases, with 14 bases remaining between them. This CDR3 has 12 amino acids. Germline lookup yields CDR1 PRHDT and CDR2 FYEKMQ (reference sequence). For the CDR3, the DNA is TGTGCCAGCAGCACCCAGCGGCTACGGCAGTTCTTC. Encoded protein: CASSTQRLRQFF.

The chain carries TRBV5-1 and TRBJ2-4; D is possibly TRBD1 or TRBD2 (5 bases each). V gave up 5 bases and J gave up 2 bases, with 20 bases separating them. The CDR3 totals 17 residues. Germline CDR1 is SGHRS and CDR2 is YFSETQ. The DNA of the CDR3 is TGCGCCAGCAGGCCGATTTATCGGGGCTGGCCCAAAAACATTCAGTACTTC. Translation gives CASRPIYRGWPKNIQYF.

This clone has just a few counts. At the DNA level, this CDR3 is encoded by other sequences in the same sample as well. This chain joins TRBV7-2 and TRBJ2-2; D gene ambiguous. CDR3 length: 13 amino acids. V lost 2 bases and J lost 6, with 7 bases in between. Germline CDR1 SGHTA, CDR2 FQGNSA. The CDR3: CASSLQGAGELFF. CDR3 nucleotide sequence: TGTGCCAGCAGCTTACAAGGAGCCGGGGAGCTGTTTTTT.

This clone was counted only a few times. CDR3 sequence (DNA): TGCAGCGGGGCCAAGGGCGGGGGCATATACAATGAGCAGTTCTTC. Its translation: CSGAKGGGIYNEQFF. V usage is TRBV29-1 and J usage is TRBJ2-1; a possible D gene is TRBD2 (7 bases). Germline assignment: CDR1 SQVTM and CDR2 ANQGSEA. Between the trimmed V and J ends, which lost 7 bases and 4 bases, there was a span of 20 bases. The CDR3 length is 15 residues.

This clone has only a few counts. This chain joins TRBV5-1 and TRBJ2-1; weak D call: TRBD2 (5 bases). The CDR3 has 16 residues. The V gene lost 0 bases and the J gene lost 0 bases, with 10 bases spanning the gap. Germline CDR1 and CDR2: SGHRS and YFSETQ. The CDR3 spells CASSLAGVSSYNEQFF. In nucleotides, the CDR3 is TGCGCCAGCAGCTTGGCCGGGGTTAGCTCCTACAATGAGCAGTTCTTC.

Only a few counts were recorded for this clone. V is TRBV30 and J is TRBJ2-1, with 10 bases lining up with TRBD2. V shed 1 base, J shed 4 bases, and the junction held 7 bases outside the gene matches. Germline V CDR1 and CDR2: GTSNPN, SVGIG (reference sequence). The CDR3 totals 16 residues. CDR3 bases: TGTGCCTGGAGTGGAATAGCGGGGGGCGGATACAATGAGCAGTTCTTC. It encodes CAWSGIAGGGYNEQFF.

V is TRBV10-3 and J is TRBJ1-5; 7 nucleotides line up with TRBD1. The V gene end was trimmed by 6 bases and the J gene end by 2 bases; junction bases not matched to a gene: 7. Germline lookup yields CDR1 ENHRY and CDR2 SYGVKD. The CDR3 is 15 residues long. CDR3: CAISPRGGGNQPQHF. The CDR3 DNA is TGTGCCATCAGCCCCAGGGGGGGAGGCAATCAGCCCCAGCATTTT.

The chain has TRBV28 and TRBJ1-1; no reliable D call. With 8 bases removed from V and 0 bases from J, the gap between germline ends came to 7 bases. CDR3 size: 12 residues. CDR1 is MDHEN and CDR2 is SYDVKM in the germline V gene. The CDR3 here is CASGVMNTEAFF. CDR3 in DNA: TGTGCCAGCGGTGTGATGAACACTGAAGCTTTCTTT. Together with reference TRBV28 and TRBJ1-1, the CDR3 gives the full variable domain: DVKVTQSSRYLVKRTGEKVFLECVQDMDHENMFWYRQDPGLGLRLIYFSYDVKMKEKGDIPEGYSVSREKKERFSLILESASTNQTSMYLCASGVMNTEAFFGQGTRLTVV.

The chain recombines TRBV7-9 with TRBJ1-2, with 8 bases that match TRBD1. Germline trimming cut 2 bases from V and 5 bases from J; bases unmatched to any gene: 10. The CDR3 length is 16 residues. In germline, CDR1 is SEHNR, CDR2 FQNEAQ (reference sequence). CDR3 DNA: TGTGCCAGCAGCTTAATGCGGACAGGGCCGCAATATGGCTACACCTTC. Protein sequence: CASSLMRTGPQYGYTF.

This clone was picked up a small number of times. Different DNA sequences within this sample yield the same CDR3. The chain uses TRBV7-9 and TRBJ2-7; D may correspond to TRBD1 or TRBD2 (6 bases each). This CDR3 contains 12 residues. Between the trimmed V and J ends, which lost 1 base and 10 bases, there was a span of 11 bases. The V gene's germline CDR1 is SEHNR and CDR2 FQNEAQ (reference sequence). For the CDR3, the DNA is TGTGCCAGCAGCTTAGAGGGGGGCGAACAGTACTTC. Translating gives CASSLEGGEQYF.

This clone has only a few counts. V gene TRBV5-1 combines with J gene TRBJ2-5; a possible D gene is TRBD1 (5 bases). Germline CDR1 SGHRS, CDR2 YFSETQ. Between the trimmed V and J ends, which lost 1 base and 5 bases, there was a span of 12 bases. This CDR3 has 14 residues. In DNA form, the CDR3 reads TGCGCCAGCAGCTTGTCATCAGGGCGGGAGACCCAGTACTTC. Amino acids: CASSLSSGRETQYF.

The rearrangement uses TRBV4-1 and TRBJ1-5, with D maybe TRBD1 (6 bases). Trimming took 4 bases from V and 6 from J, leaving 22 bases between them. The CDR3 is made up of 17 amino acids. Germline-derived CDR1 and CDR2 are MGHRA and YSYEKL. DNA for the CDR3: TGCGCCAGCAGCCCTCAAGCGGGGCAGGGGAGAGGTCAGCCCCAGCATTTT. Its protein product is CASSPQAGQGRGQPQHF.